The subject of this entry is one TCR beta chain. This sample was taken from a study of T cell responses to AZD1222 COVID-19 vaccine. J gave up 7 bases and V 5 bases, and 11 bases lay outside the gene matches. The CDR3 is 15 residues long. Germline V CDR1 and CDR2: LNHDA, SQIVND (reference sequence). Generated by immunoSEQ multiplex PCR, the TCRdb table keeps only in-frame clones and is missing some. The sample holds roughly 150,000 clones, just over 90% seen once. The clonotype was recovered from an adult who received the AZD1222 COVID-19 vaccine. The source was peripheral blood, collected 28 days after the second AZD1222 dose. This chain links TRBV19 with TRBJ1-2, with 9 bases matching TRBD1. In nucleotides, the CDR3 is TGTGCCAGTAGTCGGTTCGGGACAGGGCTTGGTGGCTACACCTTC. Encoded protein: CASSRFGTGLGGYTF.